This TCR beta chain was sequenced in a study of cytomegalovirus exposure and HLA in healthy donors. Study outcomes and limitations: The presence/absence work took it that sequencing depth was about the same across donors. Researchers reported from a later analysis that most CMV-associated TCR beta chains appeared HLA-restricted. Among the CMV-associated chains, a few were confirmed in vitro as specific for CMV antigens.

The V gene's germline CDR1 is LNHDA and CDR2 SQIVND (reference sequence). CDR3 size: 14 residues. The V end was cut by 1 base, the J end by 0 bases, with 4 bases between. On this clone itself: What it recognizes is unknown.

Primers: 60 Vbeta forward and 13 Jbeta reverse. Clones were sequenced by immunoSEQ multiplex PCR, and TCRdb holds only the in-frame ones, with some missing. The repertoire holds about 190,000 clones, with 82% as singletons. This TCR came from a woman aged 18 to 35 in good health and CMV-seronegative. Sequencing was performed on PBMCs. V and J are TRBV19 and TRBJ2-4; D not resolved. CDR3 region: CASSIGGAKNIQYF. The CDR3 region has the DNA TGTGCCAGTAGTATAGGAGGAGCCAAAAACATTCAGTACTTC.